This T cell receptor beta chain was identified in a study of T-cell reconstitution after alpha-beta-depleted transplantation in children. Study results and caveats: Surviving thymic progenitors and recipient T cells were the source of high TCRbeta diversity at day 60 in some patients. Several hundred expanded graft clones reportedly gave rise to the alpha-beta T cells present about two months after transplant. Newly generated T cells supplied most T-cell counts and diversity one year post-transplant.

As for this clonotype: Its antigen is unknown.

The TCRbeta library was prepared with unique molecular identifiers. Each CDR3 protein is one row after TCRdb ran MiXCR on the PCR reads. The sample carries 800,000 to 1,000,000 distinct CDR3 sequences, roughly 29% recorded once. Germline loops: CDR1 DFQATT, CDR2 SNEGSKA (reference sequence). This CDR3 region has 11 residues. Trimming shortened V by 3 bases and J by 7 bases, and 9 bases separated the two germline ends. The V gene is TRBV20-1, the J gene TRBJ1-1, with D unclear. The TCR comes from a boy in the first two years of life who had a stem cell transplant for SCID, so the T cells may come from the graft donor. The material was PBMCs, mostly from graft donor cells, obtained 360 days after TCRalphabeta/CD19-depleted stem cell transplant. CDR3 nucleotides: TGCAGTGCTAGCCGTAGAGATGAAGCTTTCTTT. This codes for CSASRRDEAFF.